This entry concerns a single T cell receptor beta chain. Its antigen is unidentified. The sample belongs to a study of T cell responses to AZD1222 COVID-19 vaccine. Looking at the study overall: Whether given at about 4 or about 12 weeks, second doses were pooled. Whole-study findings and limits: Spike regions recognized by vaccine-associated CD4 TCRs spanned the protein, led by 160-218 and 743-854.

The germline V gene encodes CDR1 WNHNN and CDR2 SYGVQD (reference sequence). The CDR3 sequence is 15 residues long. The V and J ends lost 3 bases and 0 bases respectively, with 9 bases between them. Some clones are missing from TCRdb's copy, which holds only in-frame ones; the method was immunoSEQ multiplex PCR. Of about 68,000 clones in the sample, about nine tenths were seen once. The input for sequencing was peripheral blood, taken on day 0 of AZD1222 vaccination. This TCR derives from an adult in good health. The chain combines TRBV10-1 with TRBJ1-3; D gene unclear. Here the CDR3 reads CASSEGGFSGNTIYF. The CDR3 DNA reads as TGCGCCAGCAGTGAAGGCGGATTCTCTGGAAACACCATATATTTT.